The 5 T cell receptor beta chains below come from one sample, sequenced in a study of blood T cell repertoires in COVID-19 (dated by TCRdb to 2019 to 2021). The library was obtained by the immunoSEQ multiplex PCR assay. TCRdb took this table from immuneACCESS and kept in-frame rearrangements with V and J called. Such tables lack part of the clones; where checked against another copy, unresolved V genes explain under half of the gap, and the rest is unexplained. Here the sample has approximately 400,000 clones; about 89% occur a single time. Clones ranked in the top ten supply 1% to 1.5% of the sample. Sequences were obtained from PBMCs or T cells enriched from blood (not recorded which). The receptors come from a man between 25 and 39 years old who had recovered from COVID-19.

The chain uses TRBV3-1 (or the pseudogene TRBV3-2) and TRBJ2-1, with TRBD2 matching 12 bases. There are 15 residues in the CDR3. The junction had 7 bases not matched to a gene; V was cut back by 4 bases and J by 9 bases. Germline CDR1 and CDR2: LGHDT and YNNKEL (reference sequence). The CDR3 spells CASSLSSGGAVEQFF. CDR3 nucleotides: TGTGCCAGCAGCCTCTCTAGCGGGGGGGCTGTTGAGCAGTTCTTC.

V gene TRBV7-3 combines with J gene TRBJ1-2; TRBD1 matches 9 bases. V gave up 2 bases and J gave up 8 bases; unmatched junction bases: 9. This CDR3 spans 15 amino acids. Germline V gene lookup returns CDR1 SGHTA and CDR2 FQGTGA. The CDR3 DNA follows: TGTGCCAGCAGCTTAGCCACAGGGGGCGCGGAGGGCTACACCTTC. Protein product: CASSLATGGAEGYTF.

The CDR3 DNA sequence: TGTGCCAGCAGTTACTCGACAGTGACTGGAAACACCATATATTTT. It translates to CASSYSTVTGNTIYF. The rearrangement links TRBV6-6 to TRBJ1-3; tentatively, D is TRBD1 (5 bases). Trimming took 0 bases from V and 2 from J, leaving 8 bases between them. Germline CDR1 MNHNY, CDR2 SVGAGI (reference sequence). CDR3 length: 15 amino acids.

V and J are TRBV27 and TRBJ2-7; 10 positions match TRBD1. Looked up from germline, CDR1 is MNHEY and CDR2 is SMNVEV (reference sequence). This CDR3 has 16 residues. Losses at the gene ends were 5 bases for V and 3 bases for J; bases not matched to a gene: 10. The CDR3 loop reads CASSTKPGQGIYEQYF. The CDR3 region has the DNA TGTGCCAGCAGTACGAAACCGGGACAGGGGATCTACGAGCAGTACTTC.

This rearrangement joins TRBV6-1 to TRBJ1-2; possibly TRBD1 for D (5 bases). V lost 2 bases to trimming and J lost 1 base, with 11 bases between them. Germline-derived CDR1 and CDR2 are MNHNS and SASEGT. This CDR3 has 15 amino acids. The CDR3 bases are TGTGCCAGCAGTGAAAGGACACCCGTTAACTATGGCTACACCTTC. Translation: CASSERTPVNYGYTF.